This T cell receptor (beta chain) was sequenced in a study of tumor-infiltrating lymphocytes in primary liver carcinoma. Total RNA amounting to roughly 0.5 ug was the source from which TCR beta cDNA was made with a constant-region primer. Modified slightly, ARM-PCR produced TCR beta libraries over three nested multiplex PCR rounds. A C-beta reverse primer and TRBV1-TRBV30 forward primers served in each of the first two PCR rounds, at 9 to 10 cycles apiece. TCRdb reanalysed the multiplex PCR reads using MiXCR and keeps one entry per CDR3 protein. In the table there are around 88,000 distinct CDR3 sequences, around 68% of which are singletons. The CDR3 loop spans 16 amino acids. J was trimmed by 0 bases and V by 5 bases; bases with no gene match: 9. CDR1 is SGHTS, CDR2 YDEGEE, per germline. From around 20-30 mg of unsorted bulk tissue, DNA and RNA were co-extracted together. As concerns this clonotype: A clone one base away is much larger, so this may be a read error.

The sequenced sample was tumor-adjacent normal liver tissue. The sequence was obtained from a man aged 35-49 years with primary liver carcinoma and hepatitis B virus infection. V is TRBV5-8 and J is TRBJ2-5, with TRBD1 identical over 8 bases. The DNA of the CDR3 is TGTGCCAGCAGGGACCACAGGGGGGCTTACCAAGAGACCCAGTACTTC. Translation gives CASRDHRGAYQETQYF.